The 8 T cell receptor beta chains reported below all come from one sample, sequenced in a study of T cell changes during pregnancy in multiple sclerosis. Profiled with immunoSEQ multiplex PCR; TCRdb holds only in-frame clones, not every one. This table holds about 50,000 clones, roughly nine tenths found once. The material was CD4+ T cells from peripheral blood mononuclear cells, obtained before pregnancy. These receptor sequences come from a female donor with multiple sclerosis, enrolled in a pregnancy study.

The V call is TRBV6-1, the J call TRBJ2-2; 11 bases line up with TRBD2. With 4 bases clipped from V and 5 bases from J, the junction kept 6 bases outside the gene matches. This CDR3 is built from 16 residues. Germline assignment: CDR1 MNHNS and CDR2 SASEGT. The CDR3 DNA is TGTGCCAGCAGTGGTAGCCCTAGCGGGAGGACCGGGGAGCTGTTTTTT. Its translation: CASSGSPSGRTGELFF.

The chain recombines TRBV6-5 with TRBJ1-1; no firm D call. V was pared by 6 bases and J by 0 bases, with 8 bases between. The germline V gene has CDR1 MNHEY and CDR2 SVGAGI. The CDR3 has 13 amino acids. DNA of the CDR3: TGTGCCAGCAGACAGTACGTGAACACTGAAGCTTTCTTT. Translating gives CASRQYVNTEAFF.

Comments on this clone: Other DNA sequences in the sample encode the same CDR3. This chain's CDR3 is CASSLRVNTEAFF. In DNA, the CDR3 is TGTGCCAGCAGCTTAAGAGTGAACACTGAAGCTTTCTTT. V gene TRBV11-2 combines with J gene TRBJ1-1; D is uncertain. The CDR3 is made up of 13 amino acids. Germline CDR1 SGHAT, CDR2 FQNNGV. Deletions cut 2 bases from V and 0 bases from J, with 4 bases between.

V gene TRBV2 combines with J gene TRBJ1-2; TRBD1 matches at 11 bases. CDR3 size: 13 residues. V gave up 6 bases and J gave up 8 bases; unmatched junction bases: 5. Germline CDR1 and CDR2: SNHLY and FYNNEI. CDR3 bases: TGTGCCAGCAGGGGACAGGGGGTAGGCGGCTACACCTTC. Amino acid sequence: CASRGQGVGGYTF.

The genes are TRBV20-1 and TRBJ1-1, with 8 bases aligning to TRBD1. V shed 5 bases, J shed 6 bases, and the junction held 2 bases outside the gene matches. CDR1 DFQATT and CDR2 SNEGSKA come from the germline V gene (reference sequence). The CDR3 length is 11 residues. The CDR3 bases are TGCAGTGCTCTACAGGGGGCTGAAGCTTTCTTT. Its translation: CSALQGAEAFF.

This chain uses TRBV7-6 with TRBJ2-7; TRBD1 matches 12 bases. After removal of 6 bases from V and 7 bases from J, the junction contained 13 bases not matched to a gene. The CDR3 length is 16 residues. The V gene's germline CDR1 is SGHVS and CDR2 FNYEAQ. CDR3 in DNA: TGTGCCAGCAGTTCCCAAGCGGGACAGGGGGCTAGAGAGCAGTACTTC. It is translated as CASSSQAGQGAREQYF.

The CDR3 loop reads CASSRQLNYGYTF. The CDR3 region has the DNA TGTGCCAGCAGCCGACAGCTTAACTATGGCTACACCTTC. V is TRBV28 and J is TRBJ1-2, with a weak D call TRBD1 (5 bases). The germline V and J ends were trimmed by 6 bases and 1 base, with 9 bases remaining between them. Germline V gene sequence: CDR1 MDHEN, CDR2 SYDVKM. This CDR3 has 13 amino acids.

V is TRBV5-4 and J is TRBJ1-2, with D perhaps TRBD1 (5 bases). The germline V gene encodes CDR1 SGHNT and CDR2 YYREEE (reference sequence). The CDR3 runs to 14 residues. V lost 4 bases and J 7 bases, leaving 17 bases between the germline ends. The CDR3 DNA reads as TGTGCCAGCAGCCCCGAAGGGACTAGAGGTGGCTACACCTTC. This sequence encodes CASSPEGTRGGYTF.